This is a list of T cell receptor beta chains from one sample in a study of T cell changes during pregnancy in multiple sclerosis. The data were produced by immunoSEQ multiplex PCR, yet TCRdb's version contains in-frame clones alone and is incomplete. Of tens of thousands of clones in the sample, roughly nine tenths were seen once. The sequencing used peripheral blood, collected after pregnancy. These receptors all come from a female donor with multiple sclerosis, enrolled in a pregnancy study. CDR3s leave out the opening cysteine and the closing phenylalanine or tryptophan.

j_gene | v_gene | CDR3aa
TRBJ2-3 | TRBV29-1 | SVATGTRKGTDTQY
TRBJ2-7 | TRBV6-1 | ASSYRDLEQY
TRBJ2-7 | TRBV15 | ATSIRQGPYEQY
TRBJ2-1 | TRBV9 | ASSGIAVGEQF
TRBJ2-7 | TRBV6-5 | ASSSAGREQY
TRBJ2-7 | TRBV28 | ASSFGGSGSTYEQY
TRBJ1-3 | TRBV27 | ASRGQGNGNTIY
TRBJ2-3 | TRBV18 | ASSKAGTQSTDTQY
TRBJ2-7 | TRBV29-1 | SVQVDREVPQY
TRBJ2-7 | TRBV6-1 | ASIVSGDIHYEQY
TRBJ2-5 | TRBV5-1 | ASSGSGSMETQY
TRBJ1-3 | TRBV21-1 | ASSKGRGPRRNTIY
TRBJ1-1 | TRBV9 | ASSVAGKNTEAF
TRBJ2-5 | TRBV5-1 | ASQGRTGSETQY
TRBJ2-2 | TRBV5-1 | ASSWTGSNTGELF
TRBJ1-1 | TRBV5-1 | ASSGDRGRGTEAF
TRBJ2-1 | TRBV5-1 | ASSFGGGNSYNEQF
TRBJ2-7 | TRBV27 | ASRFKAGGPYEQY
TRBJ1-1 | TRBV2 | ATRGGTEAF
TRBJ2-5 | TRBV6-4 | ASSERDAETQY